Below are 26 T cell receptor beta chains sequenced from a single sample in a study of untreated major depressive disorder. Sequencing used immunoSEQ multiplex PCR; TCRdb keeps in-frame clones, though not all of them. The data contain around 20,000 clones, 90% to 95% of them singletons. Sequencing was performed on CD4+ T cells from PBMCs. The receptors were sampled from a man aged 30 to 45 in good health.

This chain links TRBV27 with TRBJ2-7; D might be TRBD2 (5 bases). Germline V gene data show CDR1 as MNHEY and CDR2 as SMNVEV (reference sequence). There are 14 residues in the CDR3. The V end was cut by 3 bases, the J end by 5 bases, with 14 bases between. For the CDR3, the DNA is TGTGCCAGCAGTTTCGGGGATTTACCTCACGAGCAGTACTTC. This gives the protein CASSFGDLPHEQYF.

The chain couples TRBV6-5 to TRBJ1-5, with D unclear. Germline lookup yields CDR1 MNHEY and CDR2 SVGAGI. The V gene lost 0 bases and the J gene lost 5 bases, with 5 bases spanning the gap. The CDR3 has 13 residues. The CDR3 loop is CASSYSVDQPQHF. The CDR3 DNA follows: TGTGCCAGCAGTTACTCGGTGGATCAGCCCCAGCATTTT.

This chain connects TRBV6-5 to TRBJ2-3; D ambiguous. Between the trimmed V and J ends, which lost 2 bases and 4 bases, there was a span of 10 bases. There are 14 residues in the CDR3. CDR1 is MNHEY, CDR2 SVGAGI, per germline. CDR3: CASSYKETSDTQYF. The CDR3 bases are TGTGCCAGCAGTTACAAGGAAACCTCAGATACGCAGTATTTT.

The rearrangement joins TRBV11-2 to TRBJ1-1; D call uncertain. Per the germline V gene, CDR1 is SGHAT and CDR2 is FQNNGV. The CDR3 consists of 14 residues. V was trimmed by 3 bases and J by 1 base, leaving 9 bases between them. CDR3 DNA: TGTGCCAGCAGCTTGGAACGGACGAACACTGAAGCTTTCTTT. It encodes CASSLERTNTEAFF.

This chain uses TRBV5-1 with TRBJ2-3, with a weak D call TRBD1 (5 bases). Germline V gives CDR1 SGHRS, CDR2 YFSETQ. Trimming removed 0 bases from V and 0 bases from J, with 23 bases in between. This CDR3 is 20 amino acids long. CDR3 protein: CASSLDVGRWKGSSTDTQYF. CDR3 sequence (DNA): TGCGCCAGCAGCTTGGACGTCGGGCGCTGGAAGGGGTCCAGCACAGATACGCAGTATTTT.

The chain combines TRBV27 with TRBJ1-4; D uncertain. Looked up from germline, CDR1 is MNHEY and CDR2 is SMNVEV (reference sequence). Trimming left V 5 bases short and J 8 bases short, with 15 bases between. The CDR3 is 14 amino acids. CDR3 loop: CASSRPGQWEKLFF. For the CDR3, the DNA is TGTGCCAGCAGTCGACCGGGCCAATGGGAAAAACTGTTTTTT.

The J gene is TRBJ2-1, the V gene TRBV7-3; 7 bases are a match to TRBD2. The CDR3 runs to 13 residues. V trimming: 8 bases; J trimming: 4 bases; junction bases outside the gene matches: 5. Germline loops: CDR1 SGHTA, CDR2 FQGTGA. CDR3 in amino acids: CASGASGYNEQFF. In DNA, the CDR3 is TGTGCCAGCGGGGCTAGCGGTTACAATGAGCAGTTCTTC.

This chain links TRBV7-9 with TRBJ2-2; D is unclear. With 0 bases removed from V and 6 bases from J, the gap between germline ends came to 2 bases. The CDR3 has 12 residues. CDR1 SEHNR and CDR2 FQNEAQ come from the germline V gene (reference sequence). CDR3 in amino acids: CASSLAPGELFF. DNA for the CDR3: TGTGCCAGCAGCTTAGCCCCCGGGGAGCTGTTTTTT.

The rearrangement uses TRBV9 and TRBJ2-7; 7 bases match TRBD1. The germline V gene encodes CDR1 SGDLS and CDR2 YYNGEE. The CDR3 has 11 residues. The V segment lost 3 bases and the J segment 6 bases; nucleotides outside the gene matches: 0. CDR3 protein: CASSGQGEQYF. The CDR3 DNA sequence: TGTGCCAGCAGCGGACAGGGCGAGCAGTACTTC.

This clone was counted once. In DNA form, the CDR3 reads TGCGCCAGCAGGGGACAGGTCTCCTACAATGAGCAGTTCTTC. It is translated as CASRGQVSYNEQFF. The chain has TRBV5-1 and TRBJ2-1, with TRBD1 matching 8 bases. The CDR3 length is 14 residues. Germline V gives CDR1 SGHRS, CDR2 YFSETQ. V shed 5 bases, J shed 0 bases, and the junction held 1 base outside the gene matches. Full variable domain (rest looked up from reference TRBV5-1 and TRBJ2-1): KAGVTQTPRYLIKTRGQQVTLSCSPISGHRSVSWYQQTPGQGLQFLFEYFSETQRNKGNFPGRFSGRQFSNSRSEMNVSTLELGDSALYLCASRGQVSYNEQFFGPGTRLTVL.

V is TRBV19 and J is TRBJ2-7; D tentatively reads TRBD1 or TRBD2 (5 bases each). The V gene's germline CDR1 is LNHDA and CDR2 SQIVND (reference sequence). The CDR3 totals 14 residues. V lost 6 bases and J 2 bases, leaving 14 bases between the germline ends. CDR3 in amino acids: CASSPQPGPYEQYF. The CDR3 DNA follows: TGTGCCAGTAGCCCCCAGCCGGGACCCTACGAGCAGTACTTC.

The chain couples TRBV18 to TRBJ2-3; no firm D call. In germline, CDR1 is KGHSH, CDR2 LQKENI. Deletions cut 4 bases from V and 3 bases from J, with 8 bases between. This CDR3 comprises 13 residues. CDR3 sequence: CASSRARTDTQYF. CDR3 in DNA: TGTGCCAGCTCACGGGCACGGACAGATACGCAGTATTTT.

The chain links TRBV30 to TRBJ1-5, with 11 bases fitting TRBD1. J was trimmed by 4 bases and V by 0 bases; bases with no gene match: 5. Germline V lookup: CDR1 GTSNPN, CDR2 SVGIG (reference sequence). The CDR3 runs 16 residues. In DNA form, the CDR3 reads TGTGCCTGGAGTGTACGATGGGACAGGGGGAATCAGCCCCAGCATTTT. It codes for CAWSVRWDRGNQPQHF.

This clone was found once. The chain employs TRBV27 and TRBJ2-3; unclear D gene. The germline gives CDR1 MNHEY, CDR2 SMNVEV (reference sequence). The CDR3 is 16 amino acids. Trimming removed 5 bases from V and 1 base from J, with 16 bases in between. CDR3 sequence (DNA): TGTGCCAGCAGTCCCCTGGGCAGGTACGGCACAGATACGCAGTATTTT. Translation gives CASSPLGRYGTDTQYF.

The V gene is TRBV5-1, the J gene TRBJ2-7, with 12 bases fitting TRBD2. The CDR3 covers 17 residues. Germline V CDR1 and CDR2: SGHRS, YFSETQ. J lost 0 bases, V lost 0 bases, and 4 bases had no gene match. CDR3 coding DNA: TGCGCCAGCAGCTTGGATCTAGCGGGAGGGTTCTCCTACGAGCAGTACTTC. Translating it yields CASSLDLAGGFSYEQYF.

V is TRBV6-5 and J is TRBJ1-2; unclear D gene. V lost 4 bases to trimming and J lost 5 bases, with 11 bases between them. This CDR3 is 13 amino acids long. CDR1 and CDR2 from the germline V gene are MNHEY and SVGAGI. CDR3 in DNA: TGTGCCAGCAGTTCCCCAGGCTCGTATGGCTACACCTTC. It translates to CASSSPGSYGYTF.

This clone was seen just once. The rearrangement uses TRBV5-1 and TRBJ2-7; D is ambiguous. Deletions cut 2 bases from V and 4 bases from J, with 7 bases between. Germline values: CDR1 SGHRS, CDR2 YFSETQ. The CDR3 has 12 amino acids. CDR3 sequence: CASSFAAYEQYF. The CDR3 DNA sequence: TGCGCCAGCAGCTTTGCAGCATACGAGCAGTACTTC.

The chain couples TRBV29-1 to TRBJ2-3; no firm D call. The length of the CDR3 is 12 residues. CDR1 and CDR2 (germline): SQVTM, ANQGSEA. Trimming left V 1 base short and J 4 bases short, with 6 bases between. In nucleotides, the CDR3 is TGCAGCGTTGAAGGCTCAGCAGATACGCAGTATTTT. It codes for CSVEGSADTQYF.

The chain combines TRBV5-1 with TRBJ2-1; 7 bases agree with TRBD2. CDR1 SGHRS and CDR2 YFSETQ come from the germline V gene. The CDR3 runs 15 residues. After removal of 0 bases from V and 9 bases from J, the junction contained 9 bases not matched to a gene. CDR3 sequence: CASSLGSGERGEQFF. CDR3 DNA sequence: TGCGCCAGCAGCTTGGGGAGCGGGGAGAGGGGTGAGCAGTTCTTC.

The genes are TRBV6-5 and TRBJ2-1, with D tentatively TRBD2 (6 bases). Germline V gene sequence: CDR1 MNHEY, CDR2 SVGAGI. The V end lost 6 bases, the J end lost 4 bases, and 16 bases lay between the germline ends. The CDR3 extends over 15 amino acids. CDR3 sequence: CASSPGLALYNEQFF. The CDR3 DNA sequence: TGTGCCAGCAGCCCGGGACTTGCCTTATACAATGAGCAGTTCTTC.

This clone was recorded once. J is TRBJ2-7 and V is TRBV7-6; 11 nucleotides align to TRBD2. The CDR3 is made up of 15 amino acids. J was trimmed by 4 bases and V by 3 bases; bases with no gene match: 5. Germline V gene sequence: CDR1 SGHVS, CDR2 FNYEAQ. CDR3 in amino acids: CASSFPGTSGYEQYF. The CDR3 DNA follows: TGTGCCAGCAGCTTTCCTGGGACTAGCGGTTACGAGCAGTACTTC. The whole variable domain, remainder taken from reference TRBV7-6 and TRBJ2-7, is GAGVSQSPRYKVTKRGQDVALRCDPISGHVSLYWYRQALGQGPEFLTYFNYEAQQDKSGLPNDRFSAERPEGSISTLTIQRTEQRDSAMYRCASSFPGTSGYEQYFGPGTRLTVT.

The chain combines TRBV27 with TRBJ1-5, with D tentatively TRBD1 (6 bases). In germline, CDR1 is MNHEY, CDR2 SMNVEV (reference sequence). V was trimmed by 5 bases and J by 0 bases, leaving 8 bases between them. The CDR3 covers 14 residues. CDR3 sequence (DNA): TGTGCCAGCAGTCTACAGGGTAGCAATCAGCCCCAGCATTTT. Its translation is CASSLQGSNQPQHF.

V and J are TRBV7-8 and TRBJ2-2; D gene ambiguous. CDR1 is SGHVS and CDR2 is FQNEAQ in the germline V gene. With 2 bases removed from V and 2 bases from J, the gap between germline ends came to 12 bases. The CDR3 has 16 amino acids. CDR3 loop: CASSLTQFSNTGELFF. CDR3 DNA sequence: TGTGCCAGCAGCTTAACCCAGTTCTCCAACACCGGGGAGCTGTTTTTT.

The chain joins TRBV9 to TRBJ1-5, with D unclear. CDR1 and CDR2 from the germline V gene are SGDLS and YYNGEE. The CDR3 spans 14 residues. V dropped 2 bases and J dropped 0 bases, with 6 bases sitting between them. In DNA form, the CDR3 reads TGTGCCAGCAGCGTTAGGGATAGCAATCAGCCCCAGCATTTT. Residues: CASSVRDSNQPQHF.

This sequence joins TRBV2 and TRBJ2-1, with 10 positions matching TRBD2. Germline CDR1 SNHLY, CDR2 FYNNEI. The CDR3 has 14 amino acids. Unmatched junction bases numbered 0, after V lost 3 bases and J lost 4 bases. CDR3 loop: CASSDSGRYNEQFF. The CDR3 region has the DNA TGTGCCAGCAGTGATAGCGGGAGGTACAATGAGCAGTTCTTC.

CDR3 sequence reads: CASSFGTGYGYTF. The CDR3 coding sequence is TGTGCCAGCAGTTTCGGGACAGGGTATGGCTACACCTTC. The chain has TRBV11-2 and TRBJ1-2; 9 bases are a match to TRBD1. V gave up 6 bases and J gave up 5 bases; unmatched junction bases: 4. Germline-derived CDR1 and CDR2 are SGHAT and FQNNGV. The CDR3 length is 13 residues. The full variable domain, with the rest looked up from reference TRBV11-2 and TRBJ1-2, is EAGVAQSPRYKIIEKRQSVAFWCNPISGHATLYWYQQILGQGPKLLIQFQNNGVVDDSQLPKDRFSAERLKGVDSTLKIQPAKLEDSAVYLCASSFGTGYGYTFGSGTRLTVV.